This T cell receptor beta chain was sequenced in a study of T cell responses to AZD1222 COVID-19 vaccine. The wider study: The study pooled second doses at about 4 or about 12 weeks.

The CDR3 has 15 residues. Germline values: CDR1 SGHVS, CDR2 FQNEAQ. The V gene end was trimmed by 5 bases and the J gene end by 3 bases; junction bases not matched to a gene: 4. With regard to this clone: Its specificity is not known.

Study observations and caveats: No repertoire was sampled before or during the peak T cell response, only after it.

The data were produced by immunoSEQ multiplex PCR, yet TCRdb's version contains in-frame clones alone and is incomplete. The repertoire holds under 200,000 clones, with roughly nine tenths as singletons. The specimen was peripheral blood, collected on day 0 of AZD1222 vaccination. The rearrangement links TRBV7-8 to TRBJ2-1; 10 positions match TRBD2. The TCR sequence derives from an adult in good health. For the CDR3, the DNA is TGTGCCAGCAGCCTCGGACTAGCGGTCTACAATGAGCAGTTCTTC. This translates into CASSLGLAVYNEQFF.